The next 11 T cell receptor beta chains were all read from a single sample in a study of tumor-infiltrating lymphocytes in primary liver carcinoma. Germline DNA was also extracted, and blood RNA was taken from unsorted whole blood. Total RNA (roughly 530 ng) served as template for TCR beta cDNA synthesis primed by a constant-region primer. Construction of TCR beta libraries relied on three successive nested multiplex PCR rounds employing slightly modified ARM-PCR. Amplification in the first two PCR rounds was performed using TRBV1-TRBV30 forward primers and a C-beta reverse primer for roughly 9 cycles each. A single record per CDR3 protein comes from TCRdb applying MiXCR to the multiplex PCR reads. In the table there are fewer than 350,000 distinct CDR3 sequences, roughly 60% of which are singletons. The sequenced sample was peripheral blood. The receptors originated from a man between 40 and 49 years old with primary liver carcinoma and hepatitis B virus infection.

The V call is TRBV29-1, the J call TRBJ1-2; D uncertain. The CDR3 is 13 residues long. The germline V gene encodes CDR1 SQVTM and CDR2 ANQGSEA. The germline V and J ends were trimmed by 4 bases and 7 bases, with 16 bases remaining between them. This CDR3 is CSVGPTTGFGYTF. The CDR3 DNA reads as TGCAGCGTTGGGCCTACTACGGGGTTTGGCTACACCTTC.

In regard to this clonotype: This clone may be a read error of a much larger clone one base away. The genes are TRBV7-8 and TRBJ2-5, with D unclear. The V end was cut by 5 bases, the J end by 3 bases, with 7 bases between. The CDR3 runs to 12 residues. The V gene's germline CDR1 is SGHVS and CDR2 FQNEAQ. The CDR3 is CASSRPEETQYF. The DNA for the CDR3 is TGTGCCAGCAGCCGACCTGAAGAGACCCAGTACTTC. The full variable domain, in which reference TRBV7-8 and TRBJ2-5 provide the parts outside the CDR3, is GAGVSQSPRYKVAKRGQDVALRCDPISGHVSLFWYQQALGQGPEFLTYFQNEAQLDKSGLPSDRFFAERPEGSVSTLKIQRTQQEDSAVYLCASSRPEETQYFGPGTRLLVL.

Of note for this clonotype: At one end, the junction sequence differs from germline, possibly due to a read error. This chain connects TRBV14 to TRBJ2-1, with 11 bases fitting TRBD2. CDR1 is SGHDN and CDR2 is FVKESK in the germline V gene. This CDR3 region has 16 residues. The CDR3 sequence: CASIQDLLAGESEQFF. The CDR3 nucleotides are TGTGCCAGCATCCAAGATCTACTAGCGGGAGAAAGTGAGCAGTTCTTC.

This chain connects TRBV5-4 to TRBJ2-7; TRBD2 matches 9 bases. The CDR3 extends over 16 amino acids. V lost 4 bases and J lost 0; bases outside the gene matches: 8. CDR1 and CDR2 from the germline V gene are SGHNT and YYREEE (reference sequence). For the CDR3, the DNA is TGTGCCAGCAGCGTCCCGACTAGCGGATACTCCTACGAGCAGTACTTC. Protein: CASSVPTSGYSYEQYF.

As to this clonotype: This may be a read error, as it is one base from a much larger clone. CDR3 DNA sequence: TGTGCCAGCAGTTACTCGATCGGTACTAGCGGGGGTTTCGAGCAGTACTTC. Translation: CASSYSIGTSGGFEQYF. This chain connects TRBV6-5 to TRBJ2-7, with 11 bases that match TRBD2. The trim removed 0 bases at V and 6 bases at J, leaving 10 bases unmatched. This CDR3 spans 17 amino acids. Looked up from germline, CDR1 is MNHEY and CDR2 is SVGAGI.

There are a few counts of this clonotype. The chain employs TRBV5-1 and TRBJ2-7, with D tentatively TRBD1 or TRBD2 (5 bases each). The CDR3 runs 12 residues. Germline assignment: CDR1 SGHRS and CDR2 YFSETQ. Trimming cost V 4 bases and J 7 bases, with 12 bases left between them. CDR3 DNA: TGCGCCAGCAGCCAGGGACCTCCTGAGCAGTACTTC. Translating gives CASSQGPPEQYF.

This clonotype showed up just a few times. The genes are TRBV14 and TRBJ1-4, with D uncertain. V shed 0 bases and J shed 8 bases, with 16 bases lying between them. Germline V gives CDR1 SGHDN, CDR2 FVKESK. The CDR3 has 16 amino acids. The chain's CDR3 is CASSQDLPGLEEKLFF. In DNA, the CDR3 is TGTGCCAGCAGCCAAGATCTTCCGGGTCTAGAGGAAAAACTGTTTTTT. The full variable domain, rest sourced from reference TRBV14 and TRBJ1-4, is EAGVTQFPSHSVIEKGQTVTLRCDPISGHDNLYWYRRVMGKEIKFLLHFVKESKQDESGMPNNRFLAERTGGTYSTLKVQPAELEDSGVYFCASSQDLPGLEEKLFFGSGTQLSVL.

V gene TRBV11-1 combines with J gene TRBJ2-1; 10 bases map to TRBD2. The V segment lost 6 bases and the J segment 10 bases; nucleotides outside the gene matches: 12. Germline CDR1 SGHAT, CDR2 FQDESV (reference sequence). This CDR3 comprises 15 residues. As DNA, the CDR3 is TGTGCCAGCAGTCCGGGGGCTAGCGGGAGTGGAGAGCAGTTCTTC. This gives the protein CASSPGASGSGEQFF.

A note on this clonotype: This may stem from a read error, because a much larger clone lies one nucleotide away. This chain connects TRBV6-6 to TRBJ2-1; TRBD2 matches 13 bases. The CDR3 has 16 amino acids. The J segment lost 5 bases and the V segment lost 4 bases, leaving 5 bases of the junction unmatched. Germline lookup yields CDR1 MNHNY and CDR2 SVGAGI (reference sequence). CDR3: CASSSKLAGGDNEQFF. CDR3 coding DNA: TGTGCCAGCAGTTCAAAACTAGCGGGAGGGGACAATGAGCAGTTCTTC.

Note on this clonotype: One end of the junction varies from germline; a read error may be responsible. V and J are TRBV7-9 and TRBJ2-1; the match to TRBD2 covers 7 bases. Per germline, CDR1 SEHNR and CDR2 FQNEAQ (reference sequence). The CDR3 covers 13 residues. The CDR3 nucleotides are TGTGCCAGCAACTTAGGCGCTAGCGGAGAGCAGTTCTTC. Translation gives CASNLGASGEQFF. Together with reference TRBV7-9 and TRBJ2-1, the CDR3 gives the full variable domain: DTGVSQNPRHKITKRGQNVTFRCDPISEHNRLYWYRQTLGQGPEFLTYFQNEAQLEKSRLLSDRFSAERPKGSFSTLEIQRTEQGDSAMYLCASNLGASGEQFFGPGTRLTVL.

This chain uses TRBV4-3 with TRBJ2-7, with a weak D call TRBD1 (6 bases). CDR1 is LGHNA, CDR2 YSLEER, per germline. V was pared by 7 bases and J by 5 bases, with 18 bases between. CDR3 size: 14 residues. This CDR3 is CASKPKDSTNEQYF. CDR3 nucleotide sequence: TGCGCCAGCAAGCCCAAGGACAGCACCAACGAGCAGTACTTC.